The 21 T cell receptor beta chains listed next were all sequenced from one sample in a study of cytotoxic CD8 clonotypes in ibrutinib-treated CLL. The method was immunoSEQ multiplex PCR; TCRdb's version includes in-frame clones alone and lacks a portion of them. The sample has a few hundred thousand clones; roughly 71% are singletons. The sample in question was PBMCs, obtained after 36 months of ibrutinib treatment. These receptors all come from a human donor with chronic lymphocytic leukemia.

The J gene is TRBJ2-3, the V gene TRBV10-3; TRBD2 might be the D (5 bases). This CDR3 comprises 14 residues. V dropped 2 bases and J dropped 2 bases, with 8 bases sitting between them. Germline values: CDR1 ENHRY, CDR2 SYGVKD. As DNA, the CDR3 is TGTGCCATCAGTGAGACGGACTTCACAGATACGCAGTATTTT. Translating it yields CAISETDFTDTQYF.

The J gene is TRBJ2-1, the V gene TRBV6-5; 10 nucleotides align to TRBD2. J lost 5 bases, V lost 6 bases, and 7 bases had no gene match. Germline CDR1 MNHEY, CDR2 SVGAGI. This CDR3 is 15 amino acids long. The CDR3 loop is CASSLSGRADNEQFF. The CDR3 coding sequence is TGTGCCAGCAGCCTCAGCGGGAGGGCCGACAATGAGCAGTTCTTC.

The chain has TRBV7-2 and TRBJ2-1, with TRBD1 as a possible D gene (6 bases). Per germline, CDR1 SGHTA and CDR2 FQGNSA. This CDR3 spans 14 amino acids. V was trimmed by 0 bases and J by 5 bases, leaving 8 bases between them. The CDR3 spells CASSLARTDNEQFF. The CDR3 coding sequence is TGTGCCAGCAGCTTAGCTAGGACAGACAATGAGCAGTTCTTC.

The chain joins TRBV5-1 to TRBJ2-1; TRBD2 agrees at 11 bases. Germline CDR1 reads SGHRS; CDR2 reads YFSETQ. V was clipped by 0 bases and J by 4 bases; unmatched bases: 6. CDR3 size: 17 residues. The CDR3 DNA reads as TGCGCCAGCAGCTTGGCCAGACTAGCGGGGAGGTACAATGAGCAGTTCTTC. It codes for CASSLARLAGRYNEQFF.

The rearrangement uses TRBV7-3 and TRBJ1-1; D unresolved. The CDR3 loop spans 13 amino acids. Germline assignment: CDR1 SGHTA and CDR2 FQGTGA. The V gene lost 3 bases and the J gene lost 1 base, with 6 bases spanning the gap. This CDR3 reads CASSFRRNTEAFF. CDR3 nucleotides: TGTGCCAGCAGCTTCCGGCGGAACACTGAAGCTTTCTTT.

The chain joins TRBV18 to TRBJ1-6; 8 bases map to TRBD1. The germline V gene encodes CDR1 KGHSH and CDR2 LQKENI. This CDR3 is 17 amino acids long. Losses at the gene ends were 3 bases for V and 8 bases for J; bases not matched to a gene: 12. CDR3 protein: CASSPYQGALSDSPLHF. As DNA, the CDR3 is TGTGCCAGCTCACCCTATCAGGGGGCACTCTCCGATTCACCCCTCCACTTT.

CDR3 in DNA: TGTGCCAGCAGCTCCAGGGGAGGAGATGGCTACACCTTC. Its translation is CASSSRGGDGYTF. The V gene is TRBV11-2, the J gene TRBJ1-2; tentative D call: TRBD1 (6 bases). CDR1 is SGHAT, CDR2 FQNNGV, per germline. CDR3 length: 13 amino acids. V was clipped by 4 bases and J by 6 bases, with 12 bases between them.

The genes are TRBV10-3 and TRBJ1-3; no firm D call. Trimming stripped 0 bases from V and 3 bases from J, with 6 bases between. There are 14 residues in the CDR3. CDR1 ENHRY and CDR2 SYGVKD come from the germline V gene. The CDR3 here is CAISESVSGNTIYF. CDR3 DNA: TGTGCCATCAGTGAGTCGGTCAGTGGAAACACCATATATTTT.

The V and J genes are TRBV5-5 and TRBJ1-2, with 9 bases aligning to TRBD1. Germline CDR1 reads SGHKS; CDR2 reads YYEKEE (reference sequence). The CDR3 spans 16 residues. With 0 bases clipped from V and 3 bases from J, the junction kept 6 bases outside the gene matches. CDR3: CASSLGDRVFDYGYTF. In nucleotides, the CDR3 is TGTGCCAGCAGCTTGGGGGACAGGGTTTTTGACTATGGCTACACCTTC.

This rearrangement joins TRBV19 to TRBJ2-1; tentative D call: TRBD2 (5 bases). In germline, CDR1 is LNHDA, CDR2 SQIVND (reference sequence). Deletions cut 5 bases from V and 7 bases from J, with 21 bases between. The CDR3 extends over 16 amino acids. CDR3 in DNA: TGTGCCAGTAGTGAACCTGGCGGGCCGTTTCAAAATGAGCAGTTCTTC. It codes for CASSEPGGPFQNEQFF.

The table lists this clone with a few counts. The gene calls are TRBV18 and TRBJ1-1; TRBD1 agrees at 10 bases. The CDR3 is 15 amino acids. CDR1 and CDR2 (germline): KGHSH, LQKENI. V lost 1 base, J lost 4 bases, and 3 bases stayed unmatched. Here the CDR3 reads CASSPRDRGPTEAFF. CDR3 nucleotides: TGTGCCAGCTCACCACGGGACAGGGGCCCCACTGAAGCTTTCTTT. Variable domain in full (rest from reference TRBV18 and TRBJ1-1): NAGVMQNPRHLVRRRGQEARLRCSPMKGHSHVYWYRQLPEEGLKFMVYLQKENIIDESGMPKERFSAEFPKEGPSILRIQQVVRGDSAAYFCASSPRDRGPTEAFFGQGTRLTVV.

The V call is TRBV28, the J call TRBJ1-1; no clear D gene. Trimming cost V 3 bases and J 3 bases, with 5 bases left between them. The CDR3 is made up of 12 amino acids. Germline V gene lookup returns CDR1 MDHEN and CDR2 SYDVKM. The CDR3 bases are TGTGCCAGCAGTTTGGGCTACACTGAAGCTTTCTTT. Its translation: CASSLGYTEAFF.

The chain combines TRBV6-1 with TRBJ2-1, with unresolved D. V was pared by 5 bases and J by 6 bases, with 11 bases between. Germline lookup yields CDR1 MNHNS and CDR2 SASEGT. The CDR3 is made up of 13 amino acids. CDR3 protein: CASSSEPTNEQFF. DNA for the CDR3: TGTGCCAGCAGTTCCGAACCTACCAATGAGCAGTTCTTC.

This clone was counted a single time. This sequence joins TRBV9 and TRBJ2-2; D not certain. This CDR3 contains 16 residues. Germline V CDR1 and CDR2: SGDLS, YYNGEE. V was shortened by 0 bases and J by 6 bases, with 15 bases between the two germline ends. DNA of the CDR3: TGTGCCAGCAGCGTAGAGGGCATGAACTTCGCCGGGGAGCTGTTTTTT. Its translation: CASSVEGMNFAGELFF.

V usage is TRBV7-9 and J usage is TRBJ2-5; D gene uncertain. CDR3 size: 13 residues. Deletions cut 5 bases from V and 0 bases from J, with 7 bases between. Germline values: CDR1 SEHNR, CDR2 FQNEAQ (reference sequence). CDR3 residues: CASSPRNQETQYF. In nucleotides, the CDR3 is TGTGCCAGCAGCCCTAGGAACCAAGAGACCCAGTACTTC.

The gene calls are TRBV4-3 and TRBJ2-1; TRBD2 matches 15 bases. Trimming at V came to 4 bases and at J to 2 bases, leaving 6 bases not matched to a gene. Germline-derived CDR1 and CDR2 are LGHNA and YSLEER. CDR3 length equals 18 residues. The CDR3 reads CASSRGLAGGSTYNEQFF. In DNA form, the CDR3 reads TGCGCCAGCAGCCGGGGACTAGCGGGAGGAAGTACCTACAATGAGCAGTTCTTC.

This rearrangement joins TRBV2 to TRBJ1-1; tentative D call: TRBD1 (6 bases). Trimming pared 4 bases from V and 1 base from J, leaving 13 bases between. The germline V gene encodes CDR1 SNHLY and CDR2 FYNNEI. The CDR3 sequence is 15 residues long. The CDR3 nucleotides read TGTGCCAGCAGTGCAACAGGGTCCCGGAACACTGAAGCTTTCTTT. Residues: CASSATGSRNTEAFF.

This clone was detected a few times. This rearrangement joins TRBV29-1 to TRBJ2-7, with D possibly TRBD1 on 5 matching bases. The CDR3 has 11 amino acids. The ends were cut back, 3 bases at V and 6 bases at J, with 9 bases in the middle. Germline V gene lookup returns CDR1 SQVTM and CDR2 ANQGSEA. This chain's CDR3 is CSVEVGREQYF. CDR3 sequence (DNA): TGCAGCGTTGAGGTGGGGCGCGAGCAGTACTTC.

The chain couples TRBV7-3 to TRBJ1-1, with TRBD1 matching 7 bases. The CDR3 extends over 16 amino acids. CDR1 and CDR2 (germline): SGHTA, FQGTGA. Germline trimming cut 2 bases from V and 4 bases from J; bases unmatched to any gene: 10. This CDR3 is CASSLGRQGMGTEAFF. The CDR3 DNA is TGTGCCAGCAGCTTAGGGCGACAGGGCATGGGCACTGAAGCTTTCTTT. Using reference TRBV7-3 and TRBJ1-1 for the parts outside the CDR3, the full variable domain is GAGVSQTPSNKVTEKGKYVELRCDPISGHTALYWYRQSLGQGPEFLIYFQGTGAADDSGLPNDRFFAVRPEGSVSTLKIQRTERGDSAVYLCASSLGRQGMGTEAFFGQGTRLTVV.

This chain connects TRBV27 to TRBJ1-5, with TRBD1 identical over 9 bases. V lost 3 bases and J lost 1; bases outside the gene matches: 7. The CDR3 is 17 residues long. Germline V gives CDR1 MNHEY, CDR2 SMNVEV (reference sequence). The CDR3 DNA follows: TGTGCCAGCAGTTTTACAGGGGGCCTAATAAGCAATCAGCCCCAGCATTTT. Protein sequence: CASSFTGGLISNQPQHF.

The rearrangement joins TRBV7-3 to TRBJ2-3, with 12 bases identical to TRBD2. Looked up from germline, CDR1 is SGHTA and CDR2 is FQGTGA. With V trimmed by 5 bases and J by 13 bases, 10 bases remained unmatched. This CDR3 is 14 amino acids long. The CDR3: CASSQGTSGLIKYF. In DNA form, the CDR3 reads TGTGCCAGCAGCCAGGGGACTAGCGGGCTTATCAAGTATTTT.